A selection of T cell receptor beta chains follows, all from one sample in a study of cytomegalovirus exposure and HLA in healthy donors. Clones were sequenced by immunoSEQ multiplex PCR, and TCRdb holds only the in-frame ones, with some missing. Among about 160,000 clones listed, about 88% were seen once. Specimen: PBMCs. These receptors were obtained from a woman between 18 and 29 years old in good health and CMV-seronegative. Each CDR3 is given with its conserved first and last residue. The D gene is left open where the match is weak. Expanded clones are given a class, and other clones once, few, many or no size at all.

>.|TRBJ1-1|14|TRBV6-5|TRBD1
TGTGCCAGCAGTTCACACAGGGGGAACACTGAAGCTTTCTTT
CASSSHRGNTEAFF
>.|TRBJ1-2|15|TRBV11-2|TRBD1
TGTGCCAGCAGCGCCCGGGACAGGGAAGTCGGTGGCTACACCTTC
CASSARDREVGGYTF
>.|TRBJ1-6|15|TRBV5-6|TRBD1
TGTACCAGCAGCTATTCGGACAGGAGAAATTCACCCCTCCACTTT
CTSSYSDRRNSPLHF
>.|TRBJ1-6|16|TRBV6-5|.
TGTGCCAGCAGTTACGGGGCGAAAGGGGGTAATTCACCCCTCCACTTT
CASSYGAKGGNSPLHF
>.|TRBJ1-1|15|TRBV6-6|.
TGTGCCAGCAGTTATCAGGGATTGATGAACACTGAAGCTTTCTTT
CASSYQGLMNTEAFF
>.|TRBJ1-1|10|TRBV29-1|.
TGCAGCTCCGGGACATCTGAAGCTTTCTTT
CSSGTSEAFF
>once|TRBJ1-2|16|TRBV18|TRBD1
TGTGCCAGCTCACCTTCTCCATCAGGGGGCTTCAATGGCTACACCTTC
CASSPSPSGGFNGYTF
>many|TRBJ1-5|13|TRBV7-2|TRBD1
TGTGCCAGCAGCGACAGGGGCAATCAGCCCCAGCATTTT
CASSDRGNQPQHF
>.|TRBJ1-4|14|TRBV10-2|TRBD1
TGCGCCAGTACACCGGACAGGGGAATGGAAAAACTGTTTTTT
CASTPDRGMEKLFF
>.|TRBJ1-2|15|TRBV18|.
TGTGCCAGCTCACCGGATGTCCAGGGAAGGGATGGCTACACCTTC
CASSPDVQGRDGYTF
>.|TRBJ2-3|18|TRBV9|TRBD2
TGTGCCAGCAGCGTAGCTACGAGCGGGGGCTCCTACACAGATACGCAGTATTTT
CASSVATSGGSYTDTQYF
>.|TRBJ2-3|14|TRBV7-2|TRBD2
TGTGCCAGCAGCCTCCTAGCGGGTGTAGATACGCAGTATTTT
CASSLLAGVDTQYF
>.|TRBJ1-2|15|TRBV9|TRBD1
TGTGCCAGCAGCATCCGGGACAGGGATACCTATGGCTACACCTTC
CASSIRDRDTYGYTF
>few|TRBJ2-7|13|TRBV6-6|.
TGTGCCAGCAGTTTTGGACTAAGCTACGAGCAGTACTTC
CASSFGLSYEQYF
>.|TRBJ2-3|14|TRBV30|TRBD2
TGTGCCTGGGGACTAGCGGGGGGGCGAGATACGCAGTATTTT
CAWGLAGGRDTQYF
>.|TRBJ1-3|17|TRBV2|TRBD1
TGTGCCAGGGAAGAGACAGGGCCCAACAAACCTGGAAACACCATATATTTT
CAREETGPNKPGNTIYF
>.|TRBJ1-1|13|TRBV30|.
TGTGCCTGGAGTGTACTAGGAGGCACTGAAGCTTTCTTT
CAWSVLGGTEAFF
>.|TRBJ1-1|13|TRBV28|TRBD1
TGTGCCAGCAGCCAAGGACAGGCCACTGAAGCTTTCTTT
CASSQGQATEAFF
>once|TRBJ2-7|15|TRBV9|TRBD1
TGTGCCAGCAGCCCTAGTGGGGACAGATTTTACGAGCAGTACTTC
CASSPSGDRFYEQYF
>.|TRBJ2-7|14|TRBV29-1|TRBD1
TGCAGCTTTACGACCGACAGGGCTACCTACGAGCAGTACTTC
CSFTTDRATYEQYF
>.|TRBJ1-6|17|TRBV28|.
TGTGCCAGCAGTTTATACAGGATCCTAAGTTCAAATTCACCCCTCCACTTT
CASSLYRILSSNSPLHF
>.|TRBJ1-2|16|TRBV11-3|.
TGTGCCAGCAGCGTAGTCCCGGGGAGGGCTCCGCATGGCTACACCTTC
CASSVVPGRAPHGYTF
>.|TRBJ1-1|13|TRBV5-1|TRBD1
TGCGCCAGCAGCTTGGCCCACAGGGGTGAAGCTTTCTTT
CASSLAHRGEAFF
>.|TRBJ2-1|16|TRBV5-4|TRBD2
TGTGCCAGCAGCTCGCCGGCTAGCGGGGGGAGGAATGAGCAGTTCTTC
CASSSPASGGRNEQFF
>.|TRBJ2-7|15|TRBV27|.
TGTGCCAGCAGTCCGCGAGGGGGGGGCGCGTACGAGCAGTACTTC
CASSPRGGGAYEQYF
>.|TRBJ1-1|14|TRBV29-1|.
TGCAGCGTCCGACAGGCTACCTCGAACACTGAAGCTTTCTTT
CSVRQATSNTEAFF
>once|TRBJ2-1|12|TRBV28|.
TGTGCCAGCAGTGCCCGGTACCGTGAGCAGTTCTTC
CASSARYREQFF
>.|TRBJ1-3|15|TRBV18|.
TGTGCCAGCTCACCACCGGACAGATCTGGAAACACCATATATTTT
CASSPPDRSGNTIYF
>.|TRBJ1-3|11|TRBV20-1|.
TGCAGTGCTAGTAGGGAGAACACCATATATTTT
CSASRENTIYF
>.|TRBJ2-7|16|TRBV5-4|.
TGTGCCAGCAGCTTGCGGGGGACCCACTTCTCCTACGAGCAGTACTTC
CASSLRGTHFSYEQYF
>once|TRBJ2-7|15|TRBV9|TRBD1
TGTGCCAGCAGCGTAGGACAGGGCCGCTCCTACGAGCAGTACTTC
CASSVGQGRSYEQYF
>.|TRBJ2-7|16|TRBV10-2|TRBD2
TGCGCCAGCACCCCAGGACTAGCGGGAGTAACGTACGAGCAGTACTTC
CASTPGLAGVTYEQYF
>.|TRBJ2-7|14|TRBV28|.
TGTGCCAGCAGCTTACGGCGGCCTTCCTACGAGCAGTACTTC
CASSLRRPSYEQYF
>.|TRBJ2-1|15|TRBV9|TRBD2
TGTGCCAGCAGCTCCGGGACTAGCGGGAGGACTGAGCAGTTCTTC
CASSSGTSGRTEQFF
>.|TRBJ1-5|15|TRBV6-5|TRBD1
TGTGCCAGCAGCCCCAGGGGGGCTAGCAATCAGCCCCAGCATTTT
CASSPRGASNQPQHF
>.|TRBJ1-5|13|TRBV2|.
TGTGCCAGCAGTGATACAGGGCCTCGGCCCCAGCATTTT
CASSDTGPRPQHF
>once|TRBJ1-1|11|TRBV6-5|.
TGTGCCAGCAAATCCGGGGATGAAGCTTTCTTT
CASKSGDEAFF
>few|TRBJ1-5|13|TRBV18|.
TGTGCCAGCTCGACAGAATCATACCAGCCCCAGCATTTT
CASSTESYQPQHF
>.|TRBJ1-1|11|TRBV30|.
TGTGCCCGGGGGGAGAACACTGAAGCTTTCTTT
CARGENTEAFF
>.|TRBJ1-5|14|TRBV27|.
TGTGCCAGCAGTTTTCATTCGGGGAATCAGCCCCAGCATTTT
CASSFHSGNQPQHF
>.|TRBJ1-4|19|TRBV5-4|TRBD1
TGTGCCAGCAGCTCCGGTCGGGACAGGGGACAACCAACTAATGAAAAACTGTTTTTT
CASSSGRDRGQPTNEKLFF